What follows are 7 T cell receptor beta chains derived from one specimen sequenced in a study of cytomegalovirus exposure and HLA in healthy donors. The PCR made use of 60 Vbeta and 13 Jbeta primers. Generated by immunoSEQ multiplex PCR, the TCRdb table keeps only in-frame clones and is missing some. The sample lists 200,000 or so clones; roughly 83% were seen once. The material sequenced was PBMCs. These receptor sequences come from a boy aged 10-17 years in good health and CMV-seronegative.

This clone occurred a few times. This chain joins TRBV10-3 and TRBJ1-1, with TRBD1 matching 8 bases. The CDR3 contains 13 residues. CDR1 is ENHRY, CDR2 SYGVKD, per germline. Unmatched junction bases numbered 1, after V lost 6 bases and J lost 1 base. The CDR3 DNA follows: TGTGCCATCAGGGGGACAGGGAACACTGAAGCTTTCTTT. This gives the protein CAIRGTGNTEAFF.

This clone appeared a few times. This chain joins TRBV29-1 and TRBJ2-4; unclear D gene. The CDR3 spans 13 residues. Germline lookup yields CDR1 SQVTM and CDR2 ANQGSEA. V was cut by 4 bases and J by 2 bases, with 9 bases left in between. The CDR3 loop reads CSVGLLSKNIQYF. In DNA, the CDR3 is TGCAGCGTTGGGCTGCTCTCCAAAAACATTCAGTACTTC.

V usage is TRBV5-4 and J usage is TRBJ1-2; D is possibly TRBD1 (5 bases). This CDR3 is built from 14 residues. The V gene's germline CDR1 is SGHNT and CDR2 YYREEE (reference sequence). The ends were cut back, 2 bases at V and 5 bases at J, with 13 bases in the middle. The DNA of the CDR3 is TGTGCCAGCAGCTTTCAGGGTAGTGGGTATGGCTACACCTTC. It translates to CASSFQGSGYGYTF. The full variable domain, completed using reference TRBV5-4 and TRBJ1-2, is ETGVTQSPTHLIKTRGQQVTLRCSSQSGHNTVSWYQQALGQGPQFIFQYYREEENGRGNFPPRFSGLQFPNYSSELNVNALELDDSALYLCASSFQGSGYGYTFGSGTRLTVV.

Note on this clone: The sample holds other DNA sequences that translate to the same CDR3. Here the CDR3 reads CASSLSSGGYEQYF. For the CDR3, the DNA is TGTGCCAGCAGCCTGTCTAGCGGGGGGTACGAGCAGTACTTC. The V and J genes are TRBV28 and TRBJ2-7; 11 nucleotides agree with TRBD2. There are 14 residues in the CDR3. J was trimmed by 4 bases and V by 6 bases; bases with no gene match: 5. The V gene's germline CDR1 is MDHEN and CDR2 SYDVKM.

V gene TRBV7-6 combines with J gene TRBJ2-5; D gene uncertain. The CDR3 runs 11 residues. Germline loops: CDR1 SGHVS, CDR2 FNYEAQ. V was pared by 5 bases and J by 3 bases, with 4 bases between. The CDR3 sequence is CASSREETQYF. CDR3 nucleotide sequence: TGTGCCAGCAGCAGAGAAGAGACCCAGTACTTC.

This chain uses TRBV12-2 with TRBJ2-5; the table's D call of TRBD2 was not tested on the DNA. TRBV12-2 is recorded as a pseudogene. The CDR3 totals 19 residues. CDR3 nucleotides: TGTGCAAGTCGCTTAGCGCGGGGGGAACGGGAGAGGGTCGGAGAGACCCAGTACTTC. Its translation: CASRLARGERERVGETQYF.

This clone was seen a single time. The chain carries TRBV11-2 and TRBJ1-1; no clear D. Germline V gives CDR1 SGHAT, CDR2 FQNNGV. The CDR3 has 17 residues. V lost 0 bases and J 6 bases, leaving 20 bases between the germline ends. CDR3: CASSLDYSGTPIPEAFF. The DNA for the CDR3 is TGTGCCAGCAGCTTAGATTACAGTGGAACACCAATCCCTGAAGCTTTCTTT.